The 28 T cell receptor beta chains reported below all come from one sample, sequenced in a study of blood T cell repertoires in COVID-19. The data were produced by immunoSEQ multiplex PCR, yet TCRdb's version contains in-frame clones alone and is incomplete. The repertoire holds about 230,000 clones, with around 78% as singletons. The source material was peripheral blood. All receptors come from a woman between 70 and 85 years old with active or convalescent COVID-19.

This chain's CDR3 is CASSFSSGTGNTEAFF. As DNA, the CDR3 is TGCGCCAGCAGCTTTAGCTCTGGAACAGGGAACACTGAAGCTTTCTTT. The chain joins TRBV5-1 to TRBJ1-1; D is perhaps TRBD1 (5 bases). The V gene lost 2 bases and the J gene lost 1 base, with 15 bases spanning the gap. The CDR3 consists of 16 residues. The germline CDR1 and CDR2 sequences are SGHRS and YFSETQ.

This sequence joins TRBV30 and TRBJ1-6; D is perhaps TRBD1 (6 bases). This CDR3 spans 14 amino acids. Trimming stripped 2 bases from V and 8 bases from J, with 13 bases between. Germline CDR1 GTSNPN, CDR2 SVGIG (reference sequence). DNA for the CDR3: TGTGCCTGGAGTAGGAGGGAGGGGGATTCACCCCTCCACTTT. Encoded protein: CAWSRREGDSPLHF.

This clone was counted a single time. The chain joins TRBV18 to TRBJ1-4, with D hard to call. V was clipped by 4 bases and J by 4 bases, with 13 bases between them. There are 15 residues in the CDR3. The germline V gene encodes CDR1 KGHSH and CDR2 LQKENI. This CDR3 is CASSRFGTFNEKLFF. CDR3 DNA: TGTGCCAGCTCACGTTTCGGTACCTTTAATGAAAAACTGTTTTTT.

This clone was recorded a few times. The gene calls are TRBV18 and TRBJ1-2; 12 bases are shared with TRBD1. The J segment lost 3 bases and the V segment lost 6 bases, leaving 5 bases of the junction unmatched. Germline lookup yields CDR1 KGHSH and CDR2 LQKENI. The CDR3 has 15 amino acids. CDR3 DNA sequence: TGTGCCAGCTCTGAGGGGACAGGGGGCCACTATGGCTACACCTTC. The encoded protein is CASSEGTGGHYGYTF.

The gene calls are TRBV3-1 (or the pseudogene TRBV3-2) and TRBJ2-7, with D unresolved. V lost 1 base to trimming and J lost 4 bases, with 8 bases between them. The CDR3 sequence is 13 residues long. CDR1 is LGHDT and CDR2 is YNNKEL in the germline V gene (reference sequence). CDR3 DNA sequence: TGTGCCAGCAGCCAAGGCCAGATTTACGAGCAGTACTTC. Its protein product is CASSQGQIYEQYF.

The rearrangement uses TRBV11-2 and TRBJ1-2; TRBD1 aligns across 8 bases. Germline CDR1 SGHAT, CDR2 FQNNGV. Losses at the gene ends were 3 bases for V and 2 bases for J; bases not matched to a gene: 5. This CDR3 has 15 amino acids. CDR3 nucleotide sequence: TGTGCCAGCAGCTTGACAACAGGGGGAAACTATGGCTACACCTTC. It is translated as CASSLTTGGNYGYTF.

This rearrangement joins TRBV6-2 or TRBV6-3 to TRBJ1-1; 11 nucleotides line up with TRBD1. The CDR3 has 17 amino acids. V lost 0 bases and J lost 1; bases outside the gene matches: 4. The germline CDR1 and CDR2 sequences are MNHEY and SVGEGT. This chain's CDR3 is CASSYSRDRGANTEAFF. DNA of the CDR3: TGTGCCAGCAGTTACTCGAGGGACAGGGGGGCGAACACTGAAGCTTTCTTT.

The chain joins TRBV6-2 or TRBV6-3 to TRBJ2-3; a weak D match, TRBD1 (5 bases). The germline V gene encodes CDR1 MNHEY and CDR2 SVGEGT. With 4 bases removed from V and 3 bases from J, the gap between germline ends came to 11 bases. The CDR3 spans 14 residues. CDR3 in DNA: TGTGCCAGCAGTTCCGGCCAGGGAACAGATACGCAGTATTTT. Translation gives CASSSGQGTDTQYF.

The J gene is TRBJ2-3, the V gene TRBV7-2, with 8 bases lining up with TRBD2. Germline V gives CDR1 SGHTA, CDR2 FQGNSA. The CDR3 is 14 amino acids. The J segment lost 0 bases and the V segment lost 5 bases, leaving 1 base of the junction unmatched. As DNA, the CDR3 is TGTGCCAGCAGCCGGACTAGCAGCACAGATACGCAGTATTTT. Its protein product is CASSRTSSTDTQYF.

The chain has TRBV9 and TRBJ2-1; tentative D call: TRBD2 (7 bases). V lost 7 bases, J lost 9 bases, and 26 bases lay in between. The CDR3 contains 16 residues. Germline CDR1 reads SGDLS; CDR2 reads YYNGEE. The CDR3 nucleotides are TGTGCCAGCTCGCCAGCGGGGACACCTCAGACGGCTGAGCAGTTCTTC. Translation gives CASSPAGTPQTAEQFF. Using reference TRBV9 and TRBJ2-1 for the parts outside the CDR3, the full variable domain is DSGVTQTPKHLITATGQRVTLRCSPRSGDLSVYWYQQSLDQGLQFLIQYYNGEERAKGNILERFSAQQFPDLHSELNLSSLELGDSALYFCASSPAGTPQTAEQFFGPGTRLTVL.

This clone was seen more than once but under ten times. The V call is TRBV6-2 or TRBV6-3, the J call TRBJ2-1; weak D call: TRBD1 (7 bases). This CDR3 spans 17 amino acids. The germline CDR1 and CDR2 sequences are MNHEY and SVGEGT. Trimming took off 4 bases at V and 0 bases at J, with 16 bases between the two ends. In nucleotides, the CDR3 is TGTGCCAGCAGTTTGGGATGGCGGGACAGCTCCTACAATGAGCAGTTCTTC. The encoded protein is CASSLGWRDSSYNEQFF.

The chain combines TRBV9 with TRBJ1-1, with D maybe TRBD1 (6 bases). Trimming removed 4 bases from V and 1 base from J, with 14 bases in between. The CDR3 runs 15 residues. In germline, CDR1 is SGDLS, CDR2 YYNGEE. The CDR3 loop reads CASSSQTGRNTEAFF. CDR3 nucleotide sequence: TGTGCCAGCAGCTCCCAGACAGGTAGGAACACTGAAGCTTTCTTT. The full variable domain, in which reference TRBV9 and TRBJ1-1 provide the parts outside the CDR3, is DSGVTQTPKHLITATGQRVTLRCSPRSGDLSVYWYQQSLDQGLQFLIQYYNGEERAKGNILERFSAQQFPDLHSELNLSSLELGDSALYFCASSSQTGRNTEAFFGQGTRLTVV.

This clone was counted once. The chain has TRBV28 and TRBJ1-6, with D perhaps TRBD1 (5 bases). This CDR3 comprises 14 residues. V was cut by 2 bases and J by 6 bases, with 8 bases left in between. The germline CDR1 and CDR2 sequences are MDHEN and SYDVKM. The CDR3 bases are TGTGCCAGCAGTTTACCCCAGGGTAATTCACCCCTCCACTTT. It codes for CASSLPQGNSPLHF.

This clone was seen once. The rearrangement uses TRBV2 and TRBJ1-4; D is unresolved. The CDR3 runs 14 residues. Between the trimmed V and J ends, which lost 9 bases and 10 bases, there was a span of 21 bases. Looked up from germline, CDR1 is SNHLY and CDR2 is FYNNEI. The CDR3 region is CASSGPPPIGKLFF. CDR3 sequence (DNA): TGTGCCAGTTCAGGCCCCCCCCCAATAGGAAAACTGTTTTTT.

Written as DNA, the CDR3 is TGTGCCAGCACCTCGACAGGGGAGCAGCCCCAGCATTTT. Its protein is CASTSTGEQPQHF. This chain links TRBV12-3 or TRBV12-4 with TRBJ1-5; the match to TRBD1 covers 8 bases. The CDR3 covers 13 residues. With 7 bases clipped from V and 7 bases from J, the junction kept 6 bases outside the gene matches.

This clone was seen a few times. V is TRBV7-9 and J is TRBJ2-7; D is perhaps TRBD1 (6 bases). The germline V and J ends were trimmed by 5 bases and 4 bases, with 6 bases remaining between them. The CDR3 sequence is 11 residues long. The V gene's germline CDR1 is SEHNR and CDR2 FQNEAQ (reference sequence). CDR3 in amino acids: CASSGQYEQYF. The CDR3 nucleotides are TGTGCCAGCAGCGGACAGTACGAGCAGTACTTC.

The V gene is TRBV2, the J gene TRBJ1-1; 9 positions match TRBD1. Germline loops: CDR1 SNHLY, CDR2 FYNNEI. The CDR3 extends over 15 amino acids. Losses at the gene ends were 3 bases for V and 3 bases for J; bases not matched to a gene: 5. The CDR3 here is CASSDGTGSYTEAFF. The CDR3 DNA follows: TGTGCCAGCAGTGACGGGACAGGGAGCTACACTGAAGCTTTCTTT.

The J gene is TRBJ2-7, the V gene TRBV19; the match to TRBD1 covers 10 bases. There are 13 residues in the CDR3. The V gene's germline CDR1 is LNHDA and CDR2 SQIVND (reference sequence). After removal of 8 bases from V and 7 bases from J, the junction contained 8 bases not matched to a gene. This CDR3 reads CASSRDRGLEQYF. CDR3 sequence (DNA): TGTGCCAGTTCGCGGGACAGGGGATTAGAGCAGTACTTC.

The genes are TRBV18 and TRBJ1-2; 7 nucleotides align to TRBD1. Germline V CDR1 and CDR2: KGHSH, LQKENI. The J segment lost 4 bases and the V segment lost 1 base, leaving 6 bases of the junction unmatched. The CDR3 loop spans 15 amino acids. This chain's CDR3 is CASSPQAGGPYGYTF. Written as DNA, the CDR3 is TGTGCCAGCTCACCACAGGCAGGGGGGCCCTATGGCTACACCTTC. The full variable domain, its missing parts supplied by reference TRBV18 and TRBJ1-2, is NAGVMQNPRHLVRRRGQEARLRCSPMKGHSHVYWYRQLPEEGLKFMVYLQKENIIDESGMPKERFSAEFPKEGPSILRIQQVVRGDSAAYFCASSPQAGGPYGYTFGSGTRLTVV.

This chain links TRBV2 with TRBJ1-3; D gene ambiguous. The V and J ends lost 1 base and 0 bases respectively, with 7 bases between them. The CDR3 loop spans 15 amino acids. CDR1 is SNHLY, CDR2 FYNNEI, per germline. The CDR3 reads CASSEDSLSGNTIYF. The CDR3 nucleotides read TGTGCCAGCAGTGAAGACAGCCTCTCTGGAAACACCATATATTTT.

This clone has a single count. CDR3 DNA: TGTGCCAGCAGCGGACAGTACAATGAGCAGTTCTTC. Residues: CASSGQYNEQFF. This chain uses TRBV2 with TRBJ2-1; possible D gene TRBD1, 6 bases. This CDR3 is 12 amino acids long. V was shortened by 6 bases and J by 4 bases, with 7 bases between the two germline ends. CDR1 is SNHLY and CDR2 is FYNNEI in the germline V gene.

The rearrangement joins TRBV6-6 to TRBJ1-2; 8 bases line up with TRBD1. The CDR3 totals 15 residues. J lost 5 bases, V lost 5 bases, and 10 bases had no gene match. Germline CDR1 and CDR2: MNHNY and SVGAGI (reference sequence). Here the CDR3 reads CASSRGDRGVYGYTF. CDR3 DNA: TGTGCCAGCAGTAGGGGTGACAGGGGCGTATATGGCTACACCTTC.

V and J are TRBV18 and TRBJ2-3; 9 bases match TRBD2. The J segment lost 4 bases and the V segment lost 6 bases, leaving 5 bases of the junction unmatched. In germline, CDR1 is KGHSH, CDR2 LQKENI. The CDR3 has 14 residues. CDR3 sequence (DNA): TGTGCCAGCTCCCATAGCGGGAGTGCAGATACGCAGTATTTT. It translates to CASSHSGSADTQYF.

The V and J genes are TRBV4-1 and TRBJ1-4; 8 bases align to TRBD1. V was clipped by 3 bases and J by 6 bases; unmatched bases: 9. Germline V gene sequence: CDR1 MGHRA, CDR2 YSYEKL. This CDR3 spans 16 amino acids. The CDR3 DNA follows: TGCGCCAGCAGCCAGGATAGGACAGGGTTGGATGAAAAACTGTTTTTT. This codes for CASSQDRTGLDEKLFF.

V gene TRBV4-2 combines with J gene TRBJ2-3, with D possibly being TRBD2 (5 bases). The CDR3 runs 14 residues. Germline-derived CDR1 and CDR2 are LGHNA and YNFKEQ. V lost 4 bases and J lost 1, with 9 bases in between. CDR3 coding DNA: TGTGCCAGCAGCCGGGTCGGGGGCACAGATACGCAGTATTTT. It codes for CASSRVGGTDTQYF.

A single count supports this clone. This chain links TRBV6-5 with TRBJ1-2, with D possibly TRBD1 on 6 matching bases. With 6 bases removed from V and 6 bases from J, the gap between germline ends came to 17 bases. CDR1 is MNHEY and CDR2 is SVGAGI in the germline V gene. CDR3 length: 14 residues. CDR3 region: CASRVGHLDDGYTF. In DNA form, the CDR3 reads TGTGCCAGCAGAGTGGGACACCTGGACGATGGCTACACCTTC.

The chain combines TRBV9 with TRBJ2-1; TRBD2 might be the D (6 bases). The CDR3 totals 16 residues. CDR1 is SGDLS and CDR2 is YYNGEE in the germline V gene. Trimming stripped 0 bases from V and 4 bases from J, with 14 bases between. The CDR3 sequence is CASSVGIAVDYNEQFF. The CDR3 DNA is TGTGCCAGCAGCGTAGGTATAGCGGTGGATTACAATGAGCAGTTCTTC.

This clone was picked up a small number of times. The chain joins TRBV5-1 to TRBJ1-6, with 9 bases identical to TRBD1. There are 15 residues in the CDR3. The ends lost 3 bases at V and 5 bases at J; junction bases unmatched: 3. The V gene's germline CDR1 is SGHRS and CDR2 YFSETQ. This CDR3 reads CASSWRDRDNSPLHF. The DNA for the CDR3 is TGCGCCAGCAGCTGGCGGGACAGGGATAATTCACCCCTCCACTTT.